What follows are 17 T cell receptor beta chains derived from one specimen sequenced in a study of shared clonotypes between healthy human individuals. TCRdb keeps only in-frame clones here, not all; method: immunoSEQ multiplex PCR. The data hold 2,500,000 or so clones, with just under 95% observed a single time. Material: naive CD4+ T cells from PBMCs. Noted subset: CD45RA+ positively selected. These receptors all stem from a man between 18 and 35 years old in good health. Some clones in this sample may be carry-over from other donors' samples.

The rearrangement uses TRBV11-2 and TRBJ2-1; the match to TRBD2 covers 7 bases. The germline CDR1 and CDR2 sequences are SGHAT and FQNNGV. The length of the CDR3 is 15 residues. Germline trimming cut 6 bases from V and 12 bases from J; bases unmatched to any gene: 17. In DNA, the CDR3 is TGTGCCAGCAGTACCATCCGGGACCTTTCGGGGGGGCAGTTCTTC. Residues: CASSTIRDLSGGQFF.

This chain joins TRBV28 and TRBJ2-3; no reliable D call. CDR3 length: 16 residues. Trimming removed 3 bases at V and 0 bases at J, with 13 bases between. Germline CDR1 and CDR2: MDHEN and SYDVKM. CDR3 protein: CASSFRALPSTDTQYF. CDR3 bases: TGTGCCAGCAGTTTCCGGGCCCTCCCTAGCACAGATACGCAGTATTTT. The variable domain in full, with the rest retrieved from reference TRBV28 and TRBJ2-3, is DVKVTQSSRYLVKRTGEKVFLECVQDMDHENMFWYRQDPGLGLRLIYFSYDVKMKEKGDIPEGYSVSREKKERFSLILESASTNQTSMYLCASSFRALPSTDTQYFGPGTRLTVL.

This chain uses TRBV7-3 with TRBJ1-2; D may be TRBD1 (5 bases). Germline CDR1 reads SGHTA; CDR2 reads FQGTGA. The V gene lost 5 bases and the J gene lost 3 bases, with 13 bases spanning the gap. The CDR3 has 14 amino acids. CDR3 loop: CASSPEEGYYGYTF. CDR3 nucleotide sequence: TGTGCCAGCAGCCCCGAGGAGGGGTACTATGGCTACACCTTC.

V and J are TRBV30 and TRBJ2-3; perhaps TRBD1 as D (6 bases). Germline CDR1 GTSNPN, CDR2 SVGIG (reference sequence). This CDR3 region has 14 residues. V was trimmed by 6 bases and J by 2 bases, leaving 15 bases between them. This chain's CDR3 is CACGGPRDTDTQYF. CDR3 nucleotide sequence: TGTGCCTGTGGGGGCCCCCGGGACACAGATACGCAGTATTTT. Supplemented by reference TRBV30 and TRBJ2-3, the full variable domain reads SQTIHQWPATLVQPVGSPLSLECTVEGTSNPNLYWYRQAAGRGLQLLFYSVGIGQISSEVPQNLSASRPQDRQFILSSKKLLLSDSGFYLCACGGPRDTDTQYFGPGTRLTVL.

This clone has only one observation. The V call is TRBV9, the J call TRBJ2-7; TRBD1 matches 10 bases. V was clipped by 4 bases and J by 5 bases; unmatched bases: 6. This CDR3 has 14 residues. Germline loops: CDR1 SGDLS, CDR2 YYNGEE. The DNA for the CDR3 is TGTGCCAGCAGCCTCACGGGACAGGGGAACGAGCAGTACTTC. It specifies CASSLTGQGNEQYF. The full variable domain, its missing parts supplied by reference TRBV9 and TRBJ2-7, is DSGVTQTPKHLITATGQRVTLRCSPRSGDLSVYWYQQSLDQGLQFLIQYYNGEERAKGNILERFSAQQFPDLHSELNLSSLELGDSALYFCASSLTGQGNEQYFGPGTRLTVT.

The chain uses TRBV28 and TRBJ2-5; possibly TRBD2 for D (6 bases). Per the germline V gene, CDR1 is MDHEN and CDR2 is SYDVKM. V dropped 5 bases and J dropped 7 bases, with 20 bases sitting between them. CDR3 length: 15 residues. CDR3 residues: CASSRLEGNPGTQYF. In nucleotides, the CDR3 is TGTGCCAGCAGTCGCTTGGAGGGGAATCCCGGGACCCAGTACTTC.

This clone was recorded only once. DNA for the CDR3: TGTGCCAGCAGCTCCGGGGGCGGGAGCGAAGAGACCCAGTACTTC. Protein product: CASSSGGGSEETQYF. This chain links TRBV5-4 with TRBJ2-5, with D possibly being TRBD2 (7 bases). Between the trimmed V and J ends, which lost 3 bases and 3 bases, there was a span of 15 bases. The CDR3 length is 15 residues. Germline CDR1 reads SGHNT; CDR2 reads YYREEE (reference sequence).

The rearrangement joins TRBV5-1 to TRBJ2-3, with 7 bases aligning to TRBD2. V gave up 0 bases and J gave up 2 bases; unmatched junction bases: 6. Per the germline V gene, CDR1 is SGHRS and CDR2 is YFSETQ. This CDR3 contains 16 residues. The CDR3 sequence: CASSLVVGLPTDTQYF. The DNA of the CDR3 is TGCGCCAGCAGCTTGGTTGTGGGACTACCCACAGATACGCAGTATTTT.

This chain's CDR3 is CASSQPLTSGRSDTQYF. In nucleotides, the CDR3 is TGTGCCAGCAGCCAACCTCTGACTAGCGGGAGATCAGATACGCAGTATTTT. The chain couples TRBV14 to TRBJ2-3; 12 positions match TRBD2. CDR1 and CDR2 (germline): SGHDN, FVKESK. The length of the CDR3 is 17 residues. Trimming at V came to 2 bases and at J to 4 bases, leaving 7 bases not matched to a gene.

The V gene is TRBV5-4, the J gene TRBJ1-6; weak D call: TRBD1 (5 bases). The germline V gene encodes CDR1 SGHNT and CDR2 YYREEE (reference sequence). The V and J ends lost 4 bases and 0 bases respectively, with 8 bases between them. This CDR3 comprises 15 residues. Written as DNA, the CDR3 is TGTGCCAGCAGCCCGGGGCGCTCCTATAATTCACCCCTCCACTTT. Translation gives CASSPGRSYNSPLHF.

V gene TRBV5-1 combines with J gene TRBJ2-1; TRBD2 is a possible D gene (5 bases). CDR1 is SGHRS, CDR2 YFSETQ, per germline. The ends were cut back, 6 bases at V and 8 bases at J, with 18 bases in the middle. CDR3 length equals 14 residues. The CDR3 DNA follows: TGCGCCAGCACCGGGGATGGACCCCCATATGAGCAGTTCTTC. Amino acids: CASTGDGPPYEQFF.

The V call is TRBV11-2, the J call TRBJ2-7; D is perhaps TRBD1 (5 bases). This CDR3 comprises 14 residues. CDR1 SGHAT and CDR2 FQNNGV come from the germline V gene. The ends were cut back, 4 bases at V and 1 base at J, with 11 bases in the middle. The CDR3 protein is CASSYRRQSYEQYF. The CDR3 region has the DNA TGTGCCAGCAGCTACAGAAGACAGTCCTACGAGCAGTACTTC.

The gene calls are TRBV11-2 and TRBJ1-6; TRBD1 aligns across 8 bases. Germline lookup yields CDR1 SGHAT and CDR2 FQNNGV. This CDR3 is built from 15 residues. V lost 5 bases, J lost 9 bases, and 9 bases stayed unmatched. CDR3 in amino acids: CASSLRTGPFSPLHF. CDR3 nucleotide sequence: TGTGCCAGCAGCCTCCGGACAGGGCCTTTTTCACCCCTCCACTTT.

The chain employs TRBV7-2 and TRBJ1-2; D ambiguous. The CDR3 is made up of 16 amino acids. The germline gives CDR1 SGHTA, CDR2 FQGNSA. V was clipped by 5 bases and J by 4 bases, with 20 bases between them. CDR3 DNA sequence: TGTGCCAGCAGCGAATGCCGAGACGGAAAGACCTATGGCTACACCTTC. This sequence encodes CASSECRDGKTYGYTF. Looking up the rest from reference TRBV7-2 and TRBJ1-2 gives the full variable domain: GAGVSQSPSNKVTEKGKDVELRCDPISGHTALYWYRQSLGQGLEFLIYFQGNSAPDKSGLPSDRFSAERTGGSVSTLTIQRTQQEDSAVYLCASSECRDGKTYGYTFGSGTRLTVV.

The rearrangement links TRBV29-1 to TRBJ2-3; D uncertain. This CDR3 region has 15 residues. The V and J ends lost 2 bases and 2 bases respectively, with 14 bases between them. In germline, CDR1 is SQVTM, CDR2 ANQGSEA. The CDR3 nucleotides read TGCAGCGTTGAAACCAGCAGGACCCACACAGATACGCAGTATTTT. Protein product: CSVETSRTHTDTQYF.

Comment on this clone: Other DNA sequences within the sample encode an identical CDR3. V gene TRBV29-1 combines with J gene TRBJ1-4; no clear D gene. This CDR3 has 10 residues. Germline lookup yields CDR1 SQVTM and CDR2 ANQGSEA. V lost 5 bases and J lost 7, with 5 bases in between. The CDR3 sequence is CSVRGEKLFF. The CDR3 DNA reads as TGCAGCGTTCGAGGTGAAAAACTGTTTTTT.

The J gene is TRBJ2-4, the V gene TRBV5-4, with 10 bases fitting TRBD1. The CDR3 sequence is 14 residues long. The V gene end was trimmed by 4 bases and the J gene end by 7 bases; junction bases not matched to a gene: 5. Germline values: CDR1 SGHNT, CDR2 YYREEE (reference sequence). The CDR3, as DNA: TGTGCCAGCAGCCCCGGGACAGGGGCGAACATTCAGTACTTC. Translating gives CASSPGTGANIQYF.